Presented here are 2 T cell receptor beta chains from one specimen sequenced in a study of Graves' ophthalmopathy and Graves' hyperthyroidism. As the template, RNA transcripts were used to amplify TCR beta CDR3 regions. First-round RT-PCR used HTBI primers; second-round multiplex PCR followed. TCRdb reanalysed the multiplex PCR reads using MiXCR and keeps one entry per CDR3 protein. Counted here are almost 750,000 distinct CDR3 sequences, roughly 41% occurring once; the ten biggest clones make up less than 55%. The material sequenced was peripheral blood. All receptors derive from an adult man with Graves' ophthalmopathy.

This clonotype was counted ten times or more. The CDR3 region has the DNA TGCGCCAGCAGTGAGGACAGGGGATCGGGCTACACCTTC. It specifies CASSEDRGSGYTF. The chain employs TRBV10-1 and TRBJ1-2; 8 positions match TRBD1. The CDR3 sequence is 13 residues long. Looked up from germline, CDR1 is WNHNN and CDR2 is SYGVQD (reference sequence). After removal of 2 bases from V and 8 bases from J, the junction contained 4 bases not matched to a gene.

The rearrangement joins TRBV9 to TRBJ1-6; D remains unclear. CDR3 size: 15 residues. In germline, CDR1 is SGDLS, CDR2 YYNGEE. V was pared by 0 bases and J by 5 bases, with 9 bases between. The CDR3 loop reads CASSVEPGNNSPLHF. The CDR3 coding sequence is TGTGCCAGCAGCGTAGAGCCAGGAAATAATTCACCCCTCCACTTT.